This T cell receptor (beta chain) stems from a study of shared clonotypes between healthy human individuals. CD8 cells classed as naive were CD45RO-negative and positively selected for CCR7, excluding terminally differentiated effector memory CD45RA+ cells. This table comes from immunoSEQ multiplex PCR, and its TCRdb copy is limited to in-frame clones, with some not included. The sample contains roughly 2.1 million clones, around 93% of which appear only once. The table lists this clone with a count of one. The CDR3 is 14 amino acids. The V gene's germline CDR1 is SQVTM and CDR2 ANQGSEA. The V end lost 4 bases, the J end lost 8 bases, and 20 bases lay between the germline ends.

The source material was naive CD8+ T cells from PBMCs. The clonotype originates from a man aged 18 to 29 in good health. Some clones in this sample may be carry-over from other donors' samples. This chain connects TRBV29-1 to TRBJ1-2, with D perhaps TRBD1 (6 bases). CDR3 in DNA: TGCAGCGTTGCCCCCACAGGGCCAGTGGAAGGCTACACCTTC. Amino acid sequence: CSVAPTGPVEGYTF.